This T cell receptor (beta chain) was sequenced in a study of blood T cell repertoires in COVID-19. Whole-study context: Samples representing acute and convalescent COVID-19 were sourced from the United States, Italy and Spain.

Per the original methods: Reference gene primer amplification gave nucleated cell count estimates. The assay was immunoSEQ multiplex PCR, and TCRdb's table has in-frame clones only and misses some. Clone size and the V and J calls come from that table; the DNA yielded D and trimming. The repertoire holds 200,000 to 250,000 clones, with 85% as singletons. Germline CDR1 and CDR2: LGHDT and YNNKEL (reference sequence). The CDR3 spans 15 residues. Trimming cost V 4 bases and J 8 bases, with 18 bases left between them. The chain uses TRBV3-1 (or the pseudogene TRBV3-2) and TRBJ2-1; D perhaps matches TRBD2 (6 bases). Sequenced: peripheral blood. The clonotype was recovered from a man aged 50 to 60 who had recovered from COVID-19. CDR3 residues: CASSRGGYRVYEQFF. The CDR3 region has the DNA TGTGCCAGCAGCCGGGGAGGATATCGCGTGTATGAGCAGTTCTTC.